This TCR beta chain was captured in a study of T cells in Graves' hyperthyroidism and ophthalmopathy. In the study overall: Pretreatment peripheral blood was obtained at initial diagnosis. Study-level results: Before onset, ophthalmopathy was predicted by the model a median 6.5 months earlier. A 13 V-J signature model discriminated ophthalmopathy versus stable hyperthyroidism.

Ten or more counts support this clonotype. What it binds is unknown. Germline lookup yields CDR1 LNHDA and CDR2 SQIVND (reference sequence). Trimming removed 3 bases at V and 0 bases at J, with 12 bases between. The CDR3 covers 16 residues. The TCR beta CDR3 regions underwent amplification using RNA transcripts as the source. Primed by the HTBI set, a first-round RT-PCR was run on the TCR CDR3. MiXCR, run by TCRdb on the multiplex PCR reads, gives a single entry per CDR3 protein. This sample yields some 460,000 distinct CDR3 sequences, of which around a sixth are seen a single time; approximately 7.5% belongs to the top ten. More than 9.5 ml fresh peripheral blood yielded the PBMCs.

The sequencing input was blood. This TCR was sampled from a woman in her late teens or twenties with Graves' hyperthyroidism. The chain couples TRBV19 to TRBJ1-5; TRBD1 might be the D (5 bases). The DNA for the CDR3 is TGTGCCAGTAGTATGCAGGGAGTAGGTAGCAATCAGCCCCAGCATTTT. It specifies CASSMQGVGSNQPQHF.